These 9 T cell receptor beta chains came from one sample sequenced in a study of shared clonotypes between healthy human individuals. This table comes from immunoSEQ multiplex PCR, and its TCRdb copy is limited to in-frame clones, with some not included. The sample yields about 1.5 million clones, roughly 96% seen once. What was sequenced was naive CD4+ T cells sorted from blood. Subset reported: CD45RA+ positively selected. The receptors come from a man aged 30-40 years in good health.

CDR3 residues: CASSEGTAGGEQYF. Here the CDR3 DNA reads TGTGCCAGCAGCGAGGGGACTGCAGGTGGCGAGCAGTACTTC. The V and J genes are TRBV7-3 and TRBJ2-7; TRBD2 is a possible D gene (6 bases). CDR1 is SGHTA and CDR2 is FQGTGA in the germline V gene. The V end was cut by 5 bases, the J end by 6 bases, with 17 bases between. The CDR3 consists of 14 residues.

The rearrangement links TRBV2 to TRBJ1-1; D is possibly TRBD1 (6 bases). CDR1 and CDR2 (germline): SNHLY, FYNNEI. The CDR3 sequence is 14 residues long. The V end was cut by 6 bases, the J end by 1 base, with 12 bases between. The CDR3 sequence: CASSDRTENTEAFF. The CDR3 DNA reads TGTGCCAGCAGCGACCGGACAGAGAACACTGAAGCTTTCTTT.

The chain recombines TRBV6-1 with TRBJ2-4, with D hard to call. V lost 7 bases to trimming and J lost 0 bases, with 10 bases between them. The CDR3 extends over 14 amino acids. CDR1 is MNHNS and CDR2 is SASEGT in the germline V gene. The CDR3 nucleotides are TGTGCCAGCAATCCTCGCCTAGCCAAAAACATTCAGTACTTC. Encoded protein: CASNPRLAKNIQYF.

This clone was detected only once. The chain joins TRBV18 to TRBJ2-1; tentative D call: TRBD2 (6 bases). V shed 4 bases and J shed 5 bases, with 9 bases lying between them. Germline lookup yields CDR1 KGHSH and CDR2 LQKENI. The CDR3 is 13 residues long. CDR3 region: CASSRGEDNEQFF. The CDR3 DNA reads as TGTGCCAGCTCACGGGGGGAGGACAATGAGCAGTTCTTC.

In regard to this clone: The sample contains more than one DNA sequence encoding this CDR3. The rearrangement uses TRBV19 and TRBJ2-5, with D possibly TRBD2 on 5 matching bases. Trimming stripped 2 bases from V and 1 base from J, with 8 bases between. This CDR3 comprises 14 residues. Germline CDR1 reads LNHDA; CDR2 reads SQIVND (reference sequence). The CDR3 reads CASSIRGPQETQYF. For the CDR3, the DNA is TGTGCCAGTAGTATAAGAGGGCCCCAAGAGACCCAGTACTTC.

The chain joins TRBV29-1 to TRBJ1-2; D gene unclear. CDR3 length: 14 residues. Germline V gene lookup returns CDR1 SQVTM and CDR2 ANQGSEA. The V end was cut by 6 bases, the J end by 4 bases, with 18 bases between. CDR3 protein: CSVAVVGVIYGYTF. CDR3 coding DNA: TGCAGCGTCGCGGTAGTGGGCGTGATCTATGGCTACACCTTC.

The chain has TRBV7-2 and TRBJ2-3; D may be TRBD2 (5 bases). Deletions cut 2 bases from V and 4 bases from J, with 13 bases between. CDR1 SGHTA and CDR2 FQGNSA come from the germline V gene. The CDR3 totals 15 residues. In nucleotides, the CDR3 is TGTGCCAGCAGCTTAAGTATACTAGATTCAGATACGCAGTATTTT. Its translation: CASSLSILDSDTQYF.

The V call is TRBV21-1, the J call TRBJ1-5. TRBV21-1 represents a pseudogene. The CDR3 runs 15 residues. The CDR3 spells CASGPGGVSNQPQHF. Written as DNA, the CDR3 is TGTGCCAGCGGACCCGGAGGAGTTAGCAATCAGCCCCAGCATTTT.

The chain links TRBV5-4 to TRBJ2-4, with D perhaps matching TRBD2 (5 bases). The length of the CDR3 is 14 residues. Trimming pared 3 bases from V and 15 bases from J, leaving 22 bases between. Germline loops: CDR1 SGHNT, CDR2 YYREEE (reference sequence). CDR3 sequence (DNA): TGTGCCAGCAGCTCCAAGTCAGAGGGTACCAGTTCGTACTTC. This codes for CASSSKSEGTSSYF.